One sample yielded the 3 T cell receptor beta chains listed below, sequenced in a study of T cells in Graves' hyperthyroidism and ophthalmopathy. The investigators amplified TCR beta CDR3 regions from RNA transcripts. The TCR CDR3 first-round RT-PCR relied on the HTBI primer set. Each CDR3 protein is one row after TCRdb ran MiXCR on the multiplex PCR reads. The data show nearly 600,000 distinct CDR3 sequences, 14% seen once. The sequenced sample was blood. The origin of the receptors is a woman in her late teens or twenties with Graves' ophthalmopathy.

In nucleotides, the CDR3 is TGTGCCAGCAGCCAAGATCCAGCCCGGAACACTGAAGCTTTCTTT. Protein product: CASSQDPARNTEAFF. The rearrangement uses TRBV4-2 and TRBJ1-1; D uncertain. The CDR3 spans 15 residues. With 0 bases removed from V and 1 base from J, the gap between germline ends came to 9 bases. CDR1 and CDR2 (germline): LGHNA, YNFKEQ.

This clonotype has at least ten counts. The V call is TRBV6-1, the J call TRBJ2-1; 13 bases line up with TRBD2. V lost 5 bases and J lost 1; bases outside the gene matches: 5. Germline loops: CDR1 MNHNS, CDR2 SASEGT. The CDR3 consists of 17 residues. CDR3: CASSQGTSGTSYNEQFF. Here the CDR3 DNA reads TGTGCCAGCAGTCAAGGGACTAGCGGGACTTCCTACAATGAGCAGTTCTTC.

This clonotype came up once. This chain joins TRBV20-1 and TRBJ2-7; 9 nucleotides align to TRBD2. The CDR3 extends over 15 amino acids. Germline assignment: CDR1 DFQATT and CDR2 SNEGSKA (reference sequence). J lost 6 bases, V lost 0 bases, and 9 bases had no gene match. CDR3: CSARDWGSGSAEQYF. CDR3 nucleotides: TGCAGTGCTAGAGATTGGGGTAGCGGGAGTGCCGAGCAGTACTTC.